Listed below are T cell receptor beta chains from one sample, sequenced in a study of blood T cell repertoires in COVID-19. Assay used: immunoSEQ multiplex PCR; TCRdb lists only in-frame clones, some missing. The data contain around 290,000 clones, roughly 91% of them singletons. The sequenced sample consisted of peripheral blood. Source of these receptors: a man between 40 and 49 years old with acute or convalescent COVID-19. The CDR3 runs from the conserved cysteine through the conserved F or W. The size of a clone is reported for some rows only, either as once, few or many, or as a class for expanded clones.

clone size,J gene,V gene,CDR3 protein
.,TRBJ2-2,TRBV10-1,CASSESGTTPNTGELFF
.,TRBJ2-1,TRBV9,CASSVRDSYNEQFF
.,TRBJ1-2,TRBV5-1,CASSLAGTAAYGYTF
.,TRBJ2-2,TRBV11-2,CASSLLTVNTGELFF
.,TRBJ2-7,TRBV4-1,CASSPRADGAYEQYF
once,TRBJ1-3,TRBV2,CASSETNSGNTIYF
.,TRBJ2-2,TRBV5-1,CASSMTGINTGELFF
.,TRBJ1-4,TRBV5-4,CASSLRTDEKLFF
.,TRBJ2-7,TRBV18,CASSRGDSTYEQYF
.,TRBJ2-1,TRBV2,CASSAGRGFPNEQFF
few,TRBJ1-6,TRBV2,CASSVRGQGNSPLHF
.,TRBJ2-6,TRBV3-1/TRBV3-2,CASSQTGVGANVLTF
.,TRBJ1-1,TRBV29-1,CSVERGSNTEAFF
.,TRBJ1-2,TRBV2,CASRRGGASNYGYTF
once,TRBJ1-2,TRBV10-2,CASSESRGNGYTF
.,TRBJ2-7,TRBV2,CASSGDRVSYEQYF
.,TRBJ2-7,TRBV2,CAYQTRSSYEQYF
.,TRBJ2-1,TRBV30,CAWSVQTHNEQFF
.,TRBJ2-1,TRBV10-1,CASSESNLWPSSYNEQFF
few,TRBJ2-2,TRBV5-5,CASSFGDYMPGELFF
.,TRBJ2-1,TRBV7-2,CASSVQGYEQFF
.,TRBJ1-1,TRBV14,CASRQGTNTEAFF
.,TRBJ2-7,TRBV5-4,CASSYPGTDSYEQYF
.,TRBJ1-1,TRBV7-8,CASSPYRGRNTEAFF
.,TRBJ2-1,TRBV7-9,CASSLARMLTYNEQFF
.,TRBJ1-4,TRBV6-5,CASTGRSNEKLFF